The clone carrying this TCR beta chain has a count of ten or more. Its antigen is unknown. CDR1 is DFQATT and CDR2 is SNEGSKA in the germline V gene (reference sequence). The CDR3 extends over 16 amino acids. V gave up 3 bases and J gave up 0 bases, with 18 bases separating them. RNA transcripts gave rise to amplified TCR beta CDR3 regions. First-round RT-PCR of the TCR CDR3 relied on the HTBI primer set. TCRdb itself ran the multiplex PCR reads through MiXCR, one entry per CDR3 protein. The sample has over 700,000 distinct CDR3 sequences, 18% seen once. The data stem from a study of T cells in Graves' hyperthyroidism and ophthalmopathy. Findings and limits, study-wide: Ophthalmopathy was distinguished from stable hyperthyroidism by 13 V-J signatures.

Participants, patients aged 18 to 65, had newly diagnosed hyperthyroidism with a duration under 2 months. The sequence came from a woman in her forties or fifties with Graves' hyperthyroidism that later progressed to Graves' ophthalmopathy. V is TRBV20-1 and J is TRBJ2-7; D might be TRBD1 (5 bases). The specimen was blood. The CDR3 reads CSARDIRAISSYEQYF. Here the CDR3 DNA reads TGCAGTGCTAGGGACATTCGAGCCATCAGCTCCTACGAGCAGTACTTC.